One sample yielded the 8 T cell receptor beta chains listed below, sequenced in a study of shared clonotypes between healthy human individuals. Naivety among CD8 cells was defined by CD45RO negativity and positive CCR7 selection, thereby excluding terminally differentiated effector memory CD45RA+ cells. Data came from immunoSEQ multiplex PCR; TCRdb stores just in-frame clones and leaves some out. The sample consists of about 2 million clones, less than 95% of them appearing once. The sample consisted of naive CD8+ T cells sorted from blood. The receptors here all came from a man younger than 35 in good health.

The sample holds one count of this clone. This chain connects TRBV5-5 to TRBJ2-1, with D possibly matching TRBD1 (6 bases). The CDR3 is 15 residues long. Germline CDR1 reads SGHKS; CDR2 reads YYEKEE (reference sequence). The germline V and J ends were trimmed by 0 bases and 6 bases, with 13 bases remaining between them. The CDR3 DNA sequence: TGTGCCAGCAGCTTGGGGCAGGGGATCGTCAATGAGCAGTTCTTC. Encoded protein: CASSLGQGIVNEQFF.

This chain uses TRBV4-2 with TRBJ2-5; a possible D gene is TRBD2 (6 bases). This CDR3 has 16 amino acids. Trimming took 0 bases from V and 5 from J, leaving 16 bases between them. The germline gives CDR1 LGHNA, CDR2 YNFKEQ. CDR3 sequence reads: CASSQEGVGTWETQYF. The DNA of the CDR3 is TGTGCCAGCAGCCAAGAGGGGGTAGGGACTTGGGAGACCCAGTACTTC.

Concerning this clone itself: Other DNA variants within this sample encode the same CDR3. The rearrangement uses TRBV5-4 and TRBJ1-4; D not resolved. This CDR3 has 14 amino acids. The germline CDR1 and CDR2 sequences are SGHNT and YYREEE (reference sequence). With 2 bases removed from V and 3 bases from J, the gap between germline ends came to 8 bases. Here the CDR3 DNA reads TGTGCCAGCAGCTTAGACCGTTCTAATGAAAAACTGTTTTTT. Its translation: CASSLDRSNEKLFF.

The sample holds one count of this clone. J is TRBJ2-7 and V is TRBV4-1, with D perhaps matching TRBD2 (6 bases). The V end lost 4 bases, the J end lost 2 bases, and 15 bases lay between the germline ends. The germline CDR1 and CDR2 sequences are MGHRA and YSYEKL. This CDR3 spans 15 amino acids. This CDR3 is CASSPRERLAYEQYF. In nucleotides, the CDR3 is TGCGCCAGCAGCCCCCGGGAGCGCCTGGCCTACGAGCAGTACTTC.

The J gene is TRBJ2-1, the V gene TRBV6-1; D gene ambiguous. The germline V gene has CDR1 MNHNS and CDR2 SASEGT. This CDR3 contains 12 residues. The V gene lost 1 base and the J gene lost 8 bases, with 6 bases spanning the gap. The CDR3 region is CASSEVEYEQFF. CDR3 coding DNA: TGTGCCAGCAGTGAAGTAGAATATGAGCAGTTCTTC.

V is TRBV7-9 and J is TRBJ2-1; D gene unclear. The CDR3 length is 12 residues. Trimming pared 4 bases from V and 9 bases from J, leaving 10 bases between. Germline V CDR1 and CDR2: SEHNR, FQNEAQ (reference sequence). The CDR3 sequence is CASSYGSIEQFF. The CDR3 nucleotides read TGTGCCAGCAGCTACGGGTCGATTGAGCAGTTCTTC.

A word on this clone: Other DNA sequences in this specimen translate into the identical CDR3. CDR3 amino acids: CASSLAGGTDTQYF. CDR3 bases: TGTGCCAGCAGCTTGGCGGGTGGCACAGATACGCAGTATTTT. The J gene is TRBJ2-3, the V gene TRBV7-6, with D perhaps TRBD2 (5 bases). The germline V gene encodes CDR1 SGHVS and CDR2 FNYEAQ. V was clipped by 3 bases and J by 1 base, with 8 bases between them. The CDR3 spans 14 residues. Full variable domain (missing parts from reference TRBV7-6 and TRBJ2-3): GAGVSQSPRYKVTKRGQDVALRCDPISGHVSLYWYRQALGQGPEFLTYFNYEAQQDKSGLPNDRFSAERPEGSISTLTIQRTEQRDSAMYRCASSLAGGTDTQYFGPGTRLTVL.

The V call is TRBV13, the J call TRBJ2-2; tentatively, D is TRBD1 (6 bases). Trimming stripped 5 bases from V and 4 bases from J, with 14 bases between. The germline gives CDR1 PRHDT, CDR2 FYEKMQ (reference sequence). The CDR3 consists of 15 residues. The CDR3 DNA follows: TGTGCCAGCAGCGGACAGAAGGGGGTCACCGGGGAGCTGTTTTTT. As protein: CASSGQKGVTGELFF.